The 17 T cell receptor beta chains below all came from one sample that was sequenced in a study of spatial heterogeneity in lung cancer. Study-wide findings and caveats: Tumor mutation counts were tracked by expanded intratumoral alpha and beta TCR counts.

Their antigens are not known. TCRdb processed the 5' RACE reads anew with MiXCR; each CDR3 protein has one entry. The sample lists around 95,000 distinct CDR3 sequences, 4.4% occurring once. Time point: sample taken at primary tumor resection. The specimen comprised lung tumor tissue, sampled at surgery. The receptors were sampled from a male donor with early-stage non-small cell lung cancer.

The table lists this clonotype with many counts. This sequence joins TRBV20-1 and TRBJ2-2; D is unclear. V gave up 3 bases and J gave up 5 bases, with 7 bases separating them. Looked up from germline, CDR1 is DFQATT and CDR2 is SNEGSKA (reference sequence). The length of the CDR3 is 12 residues. The CDR3 DNA is TGCAGTGCTAGGACTGGTACCGGGGAGCTGTTTTTT. Its protein is CSARTGTGELFF.

This clonotype has a count of ten or more. CDR3: CASTKTGAETQYF. As DNA, the CDR3 is TGTGCCAGCACCAAAACAGGAGCAGAGACCCAGTACTTC. The chain joins TRBV2 to TRBJ2-5, with a tentative D call TRBD1 (5 bases). This CDR3 has 13 amino acids. CDR1 is SNHLY and CDR2 is FYNNEI in the germline V gene. Trimming left V 7 bases short and J 4 bases short, with 13 bases between.

This clonotype was recorded at least ten times. V is TRBV6-5 and J is TRBJ2-1, with D tentatively TRBD2 (6 bases). V lost 2 bases and J 6 bases, leaving 14 bases between the germline ends. CDR1 and CDR2 from the germline V gene are MNHEY and SVGAGI. This CDR3 spans 15 amino acids. The CDR3 DNA reads TGTGCCAGCAGTTACATGGCACAGGAGGGCAATGAGCAGTTCTTC. This gives the protein CASSYMAQEGNEQFF.

The chain is built from TRBV5-1 and TRBJ2-5; 9 nucleotides line up with TRBD1. CDR1 SGHRS and CDR2 YFSETQ come from the germline V gene. With V trimmed by 5 bases and J by 5 bases, 7 bases remained unmatched. The CDR3 is 14 residues long. In DNA form, the CDR3 reads TGCGCCAGCAGTCGGACAGGGGAGTACGAGACCCAGTACTTC. The encoded protein is CASSRTGEYETQYF.

At least ten counts were recorded for this clonotype. This chain uses TRBV6-6 with TRBJ2-5; D gene unclear. CDR1 MNHNY and CDR2 SVGAGI come from the germline V gene (reference sequence). CDR3 size: 12 residues. V shed 3 bases and J shed 5 bases, with 7 bases lying between them. The CDR3 nucleotides are TGTGCCAGCAGTTATACCCTGGAGACCCAGTACTTC. Protein: CASSYTLETQYF.

In its sample, this clonotype was seen many times. The CDR3 region is CASAGQGTKFQETQYF. CDR3 in DNA: TGTGCCAGTGCCGGACAGGGGACTAAGTTCCAAGAGACCCAGTACTTC. The V call is TRBV2, the J call TRBJ2-5; 9 bases are shared with TRBD1. The germline V gene has CDR1 SNHLY and CDR2 FYNNEI. This CDR3 has 16 amino acids. V trimming: 9 bases; J trimming: 1 base; junction bases outside the gene matches: 12. The variable domain in full, with the rest retrieved from reference TRBV2 and TRBJ2-5, is EPEVTQTPSHQVTQMGQEVILRCVPISNHLYFYWYRQILGQKVEFLVSFYNNEISEKSEIFDDQFSVERPDGSNFTLKIRSTKLEDSAMYFCASAGQGTKFQETQYFGPGTRLLVL.

Many counts were recorded for this clonotype. The chain has TRBV12-5 and TRBJ2-3; D remains ambiguous. CDR3 length equals 15 residues. CDR1 is LGHNT, CDR2 FRNRAP, per germline. The germline V and J ends were trimmed by 0 bases and 5 bases, with 12 bases remaining between them. CDR3 sequence: CASGLVFFGRDTQYF. The CDR3 DNA reads as TGTGCTAGTGGTTTGGTTTTCTTTGGTCGAGATACGCAGTATTTT.

This clonotype was seen a handful of times. The V gene is TRBV5-5, the J gene TRBJ2-2; D is possibly TRBD1 or TRBD2 (5 bases each). The V gene lost 5 bases and the J gene lost 7 bases, with 12 bases spanning the gap. The germline gives CDR1 SGHKS, CDR2 YYEKEE (reference sequence). The CDR3 sequence is 13 residues long. The CDR3 region has the DNA TGTGCCAGCAGGGACGGGACCATCGGGGAGCTGTTTTTT. Its translation: CASRDGTIGELFF. The whole variable domain, filled in from reference TRBV5-5 and TRBJ2-2, reads DAGVTQSPTHLIKTRGQQVTLRCSPISGHKSVSWYQQVLGQGPQFIFQYYEKEERGRGNFPDRFSARQFPNYSSELNVNALLLGDSALYLCASRDGTIGELFFGEGSRLTVL.

This clonotype occurred a few times. V gene TRBV14 combines with J gene TRBJ1-4, with D unclear. The length of the CDR3 is 14 residues. Germline CDR1 SGHDN, CDR2 FVKESK. Trimming cost V 0 bases and J 10 bases, with 12 bases left between them. CDR3 residues: CASSQELREGKLFF. CDR3 coding DNA: TGTGCCAGCAGCCAAGAGCTAAGGGAAGGAAAACTGTTTTTT.

This clonotype was recorded at least ten times. J is TRBJ2-3 and V is TRBV7-2; D call uncertain. Trimming removed 5 bases from V and 2 bases from J, with 5 bases in between. The CDR3 covers 12 residues. Looked up from germline, CDR1 is SGHTA and CDR2 is FQGNSA. The CDR3: CASSRYTDTQYF. CDR3 sequence (DNA): TGTGCCAGCAGCCGGTACACAGATACGCAGTATTTT. Filled out from reference TRBV7-2 and TRBJ2-3, the complete variable domain reads GAGVSQSPSNKVTEKGKDVELRCDPISGHTALYWYRQSLGQGLEFLIYFQGNSAPDKSGLPSDRFSAERTGGSVSTLTIQRTQQEDSAVYLCASSRYTDTQYFGPGTRLTVL.

This clonotype was seen many times. This sequence joins TRBV29-1 and TRBJ2-3; D uncertain. There are 10 residues in the CDR3. With 1 base removed from V and 6 bases from J, the gap between germline ends came to 2 bases. Germline lookup yields CDR1 SQVTM and CDR2 ANQGSEA. The CDR3 sequence is CSVEADTQYF. CDR3 nucleotides: TGCAGCGTTGAAGCTGATACGCAGTATTTT.

This clonotype was detected many times. The V and J genes are TRBV10-2 and TRBJ1-1; the D gene is possibly TRBD1 (5 bases). V was cut by 2 bases and J by 8 bases, with 18 bases left in between. This CDR3 contains 15 residues. Germline V gene sequence: CDR1 WSHSY, CDR2 SAAADI. CDR3 coding DNA: TGCGCCAGCAGTGAGCCCCGAGGAGGGGTCACAGAAGCTTTCTTT. Its translation: CASSEPRGGVTEAFF.

This clonotype was counted many times. V usage is TRBV29-1 and J usage is TRBJ2-1, with 9 bases identical to TRBD2. Germline values: CDR1 SQVTM, CDR2 ANQGSEA. J was trimmed by 5 bases and V by 7 bases; bases with no gene match: 6. This CDR3 is 13 amino acids long. The CDR3: CSATSGLDNEQFF. In nucleotides, the CDR3 is TGCAGCGCAACTAGCGGGCTTGACAATGAGCAGTTCTTC.

The sample holds a few counts of this clonotype. The chain has TRBV6-5 and TRBJ2-1; weak D call: TRBD1 (5 bases). The germline V gene encodes CDR1 MNHEY and CDR2 SVGAGI. This CDR3 is built from 15 residues. Trimming took off 0 bases at V and 5 bases at J, with 11 bases between the two ends. The CDR3 sequence: CASSYSRTSNNEQFF. The DNA of the CDR3 is TGTGCCAGCAGTTACTCCCGGACAAGCAACAATGAGCAGTTCTTC.

This clonotype was observed many times. V and J are TRBV12-3 or TRBV12-4 and TRBJ1-2, with a tentative D call TRBD1 (6 bases). The CDR3 consists of 16 residues. The germline V and J ends were trimmed by 5 bases and 5 bases, with 21 bases remaining between them. The CDR3 reads CASSTFRDTLWYGYTF. DNA of the CDR3: TGTGCCAGCAGTACCTTTCGGGACACTCTTTGGTATGGCTACACCTTC.

The CDR3 reads CASSPMIGTSSYNEQFF. The DNA of the CDR3 is TGTGCCAGCAGTCCCATGATCGGGACTAGTTCCTACAATGAGCAGTTCTTC. The chain couples TRBV28 to TRBJ2-1, with TRBD2 matching over 8 bases. CDR1 and CDR2 (germline): MDHEN, SYDVKM. This CDR3 comprises 17 residues. Trimming at V came to 5 bases and at J to 1 base, leaving 10 bases not matched to a gene.

This clonotype has at least ten counts. The V call is TRBV4-1, the J call TRBJ1-4; 7 bases are shared with TRBD1. Unmatched junction bases numbered 6, after V lost 0 bases and J lost 5 bases. Germline V CDR1 and CDR2: MGHRA, YSYEKL. The CDR3 runs to 16 residues. CDR3 sequence: CASSQDRTGINEKLFF. The CDR3 coding sequence is TGCGCCAGCAGCCAAGATCGGACAGGAATAAATGAAAAACTGTTTTTT.